A single sample gave rise to the 24 T cell receptor beta chains below, sequenced in a study of shared clonotypes between healthy human individuals. Libraries were prepared by immunoSEQ multiplex PCR; TCRdb keeps only in-frame clonotypes and omits some of them. The table has 2,100,000 or so clones, approximately 94% seen once. Sequenced sample: naive CD4+ T cells sorted from blood. Subset in this sample: CD45RA+ positively selected. These receptors all stem from a young man in good health.

The V and J genes are TRBV12-5 and TRBJ2-5; no definite D call. The length of the CDR3 is 13 residues. CDR1 and CDR2 (germline): LGHNT, FRNRAP. Trimming took off 2 bases at V and 5 bases at J, with 9 bases between the two ends. The CDR3 sequence is CASGLWSTETQYF. The CDR3 DNA reads TGTGCTAGTGGTTTGTGGAGTACCGAGACCCAGTACTTC. Full variable domain (missing parts from reference TRBV12-5 and TRBJ2-5): DARVTQTPRHKVTEMGQEVTMRCQPILGHNTVFWYRQTMMQGLELLAYFRNRAPLDDSGMPKDRFSAEMPDATLATLKIQPSEPRDSAVYFCASGLWSTETQYFGPGTRLLVL.

J is TRBJ2-1 and V is TRBV30, with TRBD1 identical over 9 bases. J was trimmed by 1 base and V by 4 bases; bases with no gene match: 8. The CDR3 runs 16 residues. Germline CDR1 reads GTSNPN; CDR2 reads SVGIG (reference sequence). CDR3 loop: CAWNPKDRGSYNEQFF. CDR3 bases: TGTGCCTGGAACCCGAAAGACAGGGGGTCCTACAATGAGCAGTTCTTC.

The J gene is TRBJ1-3, the V gene TRBV10-2, with D hard to call. With 6 bases removed from V and 2 bases from J, the gap between germline ends came to 5 bases. The CDR3 runs to 12 residues. The germline gives CDR1 WSHSY, CDR2 SAAADI. The CDR3 region is CASRVAGNTIYF. The CDR3 region has the DNA TGCGCCAGCAGGGTTGCTGGAAACACCATATATTTT.

The chain is built from TRBV5-1 and TRBJ1-5; D is ambiguous. With 2 bases removed from V and 3 bases from J, the gap between germline ends came to 0 bases. Per the germline V gene, CDR1 is SGHRS and CDR2 is YFSETQ. There are 11 residues in the CDR3. CDR3 bases: TGCGCCAGCAGCTTCAATCAGCCCCAGCATTTT. It specifies CASSFNQPQHF.

The V gene is TRBV7-8, the J gene TRBJ1-1; no reliable D call. The CDR3 runs 11 residues. CDR1 and CDR2 (germline): SGHVS, FQNEAQ. Trimming removed 6 bases from V and 2 bases from J, with 4 bases in between. Here the CDR3 reads CASRDNTEAFF. The CDR3 coding sequence is TGTGCCAGCAGGGACAACACTGAAGCTTTCTTT.

This clone was found once. V and J are TRBV5-1 and TRBJ2-7; possibly TRBD1 or TRBD2 for D (5 bases each). The CDR3 contains 15 residues. Germline V gene lookup returns CDR1 SGHRS and CDR2 YFSETQ. V was cut by 4 bases and J by 2 bases, with 16 bases left in between. CDR3 loop: CASSQTGTSAYEQYF. The CDR3 nucleotides read TGCGCCAGCAGCCAAACCGGGACCTCGGCCTACGAGCAGTACTTC.

This clone showed up just once. This chain connects TRBV2 to TRBJ1-2; D might be TRBD1 (5 bases). The CDR3 spans 14 residues. V was pared by 2 bases and J by 0 bases, with 7 bases between. CDR1 and CDR2 (germline): SNHLY, FYNNEI. As DNA, the CDR3 is TGTGCCAGCAGTGAATTGGGGGCTAACTATGGCTACACCTTC. This codes for CASSELGANYGYTF.

V and J are TRBV11-2 and TRBJ1-4, with D possibly TRBD1 on 6 matching bases. V gave up 5 bases and J gave up 5 bases, with 18 bases separating them. Germline values: CDR1 SGHAT, CDR2 FQNNGV. The CDR3 spans 16 residues. The CDR3 nucleotides read TGTGCCAGCAGCCCCCTCACGTCGACAGGAAATGAAAAACTGTTTTTT. Protein: CASSPLTSTGNEKLFF.

In nucleotides, the CDR3 is TGTGCCAGCAGTACGCGGAAGGGGACGGCTGGAAACACCATATATTTT. The encoded protein is CASSTRKGTAGNTIYF. The chain carries TRBV28 and TRBJ1-3, with D possibly TRBD1 on 5 matching bases. The CDR3 is made up of 16 amino acids. V was clipped by 5 bases and J by 2 bases, with 16 bases between them. CDR1 is MDHEN, CDR2 SYDVKM, per germline.

The rearrangement links TRBV7-2 to TRBJ2-7, with 8 bases that match TRBD1. The CDR3 extends over 15 amino acids. CDR1 and CDR2 (germline): SGHTA, FQGNSA. The trim removed 5 bases at V and 3 bases at J, leaving 9 bases unmatched. CDR3 protein: CASSPTRDRYYEQYF. Here the CDR3 DNA reads TGTGCCAGCAGCCCTACCCGGGACAGGTACTACGAGCAGTACTTC.

Only one count was recorded for this clone. This chain links TRBV28 with TRBJ2-3, with TRBD1 identical over 9 bases. The ends lost 6 bases at V and 5 bases at J; junction bases unmatched: 9. The length of the CDR3 is 15 residues. CDR1 is MDHEN and CDR2 is SYDVKM in the germline V gene. The CDR3 DNA is TGTGCCAGCAGGGGACAGGGACCGGGGAAAGATACGCAGTATTTT. This sequence encodes CASRGQGPGKDTQYF.

V gene TRBV12-5 combines with J gene TRBJ2-1, with TRBD1 identical over 9 bases. V dropped 1 base and J dropped 14; count of bases not matched to a gene: 6. Germline assignment: CDR1 LGHNT and CDR2 FRNRAP. The CDR3 spans 13 residues. CDR3 residues: CASGLASGTGKFF. CDR3 bases: TGTGCTAGTGGTTTGGCATCCGGGACAGGGAAGTTCTTC.

This clone occurred once. The V and J genes are TRBV27 and TRBJ2-6; no reliable D call. Trimming took off 5 bases at V and 0 bases at J, with 5 bases between the two ends. Germline loops: CDR1 MNHEY, CDR2 SMNVEV (reference sequence). This CDR3 is 14 amino acids long. CDR3 sequence (DNA): TGTGCCAGCAGTCCAGACTCTGGGGCCAACGTCCTGACTTTC. Translation gives CASSPDSGANVLTF.

As to this clone: This CDR3 is also generated by other DNA sequences in the sample. The CDR3 region has the DNA TGTGCCAGCTCACCACCGGTGAGCCAAGAGACCCAGTACTTC. It is translated as CASSPPVSQETQYF. The chain joins TRBV18 to TRBJ2-5, with no clear D. Germline CDR1 is KGHSH and CDR2 is LQKENI. The ends were cut back, 0 bases at V and 1 base at J, with 6 bases in the middle. The CDR3 spans 14 residues.

This chain connects TRBV27 to TRBJ1-6; the D is unclear. Per the germline V gene, CDR1 is MNHEY and CDR2 is SMNVEV (reference sequence). V was shortened by 3 bases and J by 5 bases, with 11 bases between the two germline ends. The CDR3 sequence is 15 residues long. CDR3 bases: TGTGCCAGCAGTTTCGGTAGGCTTAATAATTCACCCCTCCACTTT. It specifies CASSFGRLNNSPLHF.

This chain links TRBV7-2 with TRBJ2-7; a weak D match, TRBD1 (5 bases). Germline V CDR1 and CDR2: SGHTA, FQGNSA. CDR3 length equals 15 residues. V lost 4 bases to trimming and J lost 5 bases, with 18 bases between them. DNA of the CDR3: TGTGCCAGCAGCTCCCCATGGGCAGGGCTTGACGAGCAGTACTTC. Its protein product is CASSSPWAGLDEQYF.

The chain has TRBV30 and TRBJ1-1, with D hard to call. CDR3 length: 15 amino acids. V was clipped by 1 base and J by 1 base, with 13 bases between them. Germline-derived CDR1 and CDR2 are GTSNPN and SVGIG (reference sequence). The CDR3 is CAWSETELGNTEAFF. The DNA of the CDR3 is TGTGCCTGGAGTGAAACAGAGCTCGGGAACACTGAAGCTTTCTTT.

Remarks on this clone: This sample includes further DNA sequences coding for the same CDR3. The chain has TRBV5-6 and TRBJ1-3, with unresolved D. The length of the CDR3 is 12 residues. Per germline, CDR1 SGHDT and CDR2 YYEEEE. V dropped 1 base and J dropped 4 bases, with 3 bases sitting between them. CDR3 in DNA: TGTGCCAGCAGCTTGTCCGGAAACACCATATATTTT. Protein product: CASSLSGNTIYF.

For this clone: Other nucleotide sequences in the sample specify the same CDR3. The chain combines TRBV6-6 with TRBJ2-3; TRBD1 is a possible D gene (5 bases). Germline V CDR1 and CDR2: MNHNY, SVGAGI (reference sequence). There are 14 residues in the CDR3. V gave up 0 bases and J gave up 1 base, with 5 bases separating them. The DNA of the CDR3 is TGTGCCAGCAGTTACTCAGGGGGCACAGATACGCAGTATTTT. Its protein product is CASSYSGGTDTQYF.

The chain recombines TRBV10-3 with TRBJ2-1; perhaps TRBD2 as D (6 bases). CDR3 size: 13 residues. The V end was cut by 4 bases, the J end by 8 bases, with 12 bases between. Germline V gene lookup returns CDR1 ENHRY and CDR2 SYGVKD. The DNA for the CDR3 is TGTGCCATCAGTGGCGGGACTTACCATGAGCAGTTCTTC. It yields the protein CAISGGTYHEQFF.

The chain recombines TRBV10-3 with TRBJ2-3, with 8 bases aligning to TRBD2. The V segment lost 7 bases and the J segment 5 bases; nucleotides outside the gene matches: 11. The CDR3 covers 15 residues. Germline V gives CDR1 ENHRY, CDR2 SYGVKD. CDR3 region: CAITRGREEGDTQYF. CDR3 DNA: TGTGCCATCACCCGCGGGCGGGAGGAGGGAGATACGCAGTATTTT.

V usage is TRBV6-6 and J usage is TRBJ1-2; TRBD1 matches at 9 bases. The V and J ends lost 5 bases and 6 bases, in that order; junction bases with no gene match: 7. CDR1 is MNHNY, CDR2 SVGAGI, per germline (reference sequence). The length of the CDR3 is 14 residues. For the CDR3, the DNA is TGTGCCAGCAGTCTAACAGGGGGCACTAATGGCTACACCTTC. It is translated as CASSLTGGTNGYTF.

The V and J genes are TRBV10-3 and TRBJ1-5, with D unclear. CDR1 ENHRY and CDR2 SYGVKD come from the germline V gene. V lost 3 bases, J lost 5 bases, and 14 bases lay in between. This CDR3 is 15 amino acids long. The CDR3: CAISEQLGGYQPQHF. CDR3 DNA: TGTGCCATCAGTGAACAGCTCGGAGGGTATCAGCCCCAGCATTTT.

V gene TRBV27 combines with J gene TRBJ1-2, with D possibly being TRBD1 (5 bases). V shed 2 bases and J shed 4 bases, with 11 bases lying between them. The CDR3 spans 14 residues. Germline CDR1 reads MNHEY; CDR2 reads SMNVEV (reference sequence). CDR3 nucleotides: TGTGCCAGCAGTTTAGATAGGCAGGGCTATGGCTACACCTTC. Translation: CASSLDRQGYGYTF.